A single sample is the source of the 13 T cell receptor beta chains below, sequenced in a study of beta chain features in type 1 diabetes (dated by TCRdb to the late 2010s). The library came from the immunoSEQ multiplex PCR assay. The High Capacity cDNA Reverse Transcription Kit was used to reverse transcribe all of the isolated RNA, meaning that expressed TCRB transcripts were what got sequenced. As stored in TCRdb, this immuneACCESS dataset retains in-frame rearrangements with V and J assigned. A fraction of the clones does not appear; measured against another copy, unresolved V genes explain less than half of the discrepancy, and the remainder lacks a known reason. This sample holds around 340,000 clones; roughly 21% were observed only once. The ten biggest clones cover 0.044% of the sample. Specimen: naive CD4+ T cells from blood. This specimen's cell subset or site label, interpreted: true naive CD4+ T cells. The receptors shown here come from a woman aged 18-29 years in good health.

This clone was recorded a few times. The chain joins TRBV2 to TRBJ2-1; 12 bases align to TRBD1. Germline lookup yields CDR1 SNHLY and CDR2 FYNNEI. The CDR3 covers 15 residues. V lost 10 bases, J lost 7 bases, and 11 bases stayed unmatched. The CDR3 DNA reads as TGTGCCAATACCCGGGACAGGGGGCAGGGGAATGAGCAGTTCTTC. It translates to CANTRDRGQGNEQFF.

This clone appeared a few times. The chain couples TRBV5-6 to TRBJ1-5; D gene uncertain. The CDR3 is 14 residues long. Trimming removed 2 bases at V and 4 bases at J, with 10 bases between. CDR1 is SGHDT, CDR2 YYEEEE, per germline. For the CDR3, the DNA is TGTGCCAGCAGCTTCCGCCCGAGGAATCAGCCCCAGCATTTT. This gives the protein CASSFRPRNQPQHF.

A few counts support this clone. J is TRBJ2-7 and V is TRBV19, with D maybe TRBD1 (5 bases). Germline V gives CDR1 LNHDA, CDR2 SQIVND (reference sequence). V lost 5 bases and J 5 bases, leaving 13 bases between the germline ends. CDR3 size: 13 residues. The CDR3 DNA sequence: TGTGCCAGTAGTCAAGTCAGGGCCAACGAGCAGTACTTC. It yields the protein CASSQVRANEQYF.

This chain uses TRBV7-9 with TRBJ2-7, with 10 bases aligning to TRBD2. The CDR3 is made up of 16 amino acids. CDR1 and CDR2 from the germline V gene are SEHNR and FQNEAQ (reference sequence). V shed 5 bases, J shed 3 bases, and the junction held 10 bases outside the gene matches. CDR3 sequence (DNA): TGTGCCAGCAGCAAGACTAGCGGGCGAGAATTCTACGAGCAGTACTTC. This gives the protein CASSKTSGREFYEQYF. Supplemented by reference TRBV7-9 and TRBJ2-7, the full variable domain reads DTGVSQNPRHKITKRGQNVTFRCDPISEHNRLYWYRQTLGQGPEFLTYFQNEAQLEKSRLLSDRFSAERPKGSFSTLEIQRTEQGDSAMYLCASSKTSGREFYEQYFGPGTRLTVT.

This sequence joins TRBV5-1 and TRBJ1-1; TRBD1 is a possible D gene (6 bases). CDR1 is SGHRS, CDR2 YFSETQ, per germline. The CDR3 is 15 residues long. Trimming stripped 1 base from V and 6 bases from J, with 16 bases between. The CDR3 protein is CASSLFRGAISEAFF. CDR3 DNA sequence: TGCGCCAGCAGCTTGTTCCGGGGGGCGATCTCTGAAGCTTTCTTT.

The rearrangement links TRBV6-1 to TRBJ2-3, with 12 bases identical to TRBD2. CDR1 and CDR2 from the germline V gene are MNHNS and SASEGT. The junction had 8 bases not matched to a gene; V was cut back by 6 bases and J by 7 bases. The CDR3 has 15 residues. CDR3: CASRSTSGGPYTQYF. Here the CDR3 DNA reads TGTGCCAGCAGAAGTACTAGCGGGGGGCCCTATACGCAGTATTTT.

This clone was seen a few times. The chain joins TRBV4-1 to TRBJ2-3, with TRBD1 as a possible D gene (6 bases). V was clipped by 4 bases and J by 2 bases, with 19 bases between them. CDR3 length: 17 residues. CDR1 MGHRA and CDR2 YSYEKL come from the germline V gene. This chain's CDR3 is CASSPAPHGTITDTQYF. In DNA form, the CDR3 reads TGCGCCAGCAGCCCTGCCCCTCACGGGACAATCACAGATACGCAGTATTTT.

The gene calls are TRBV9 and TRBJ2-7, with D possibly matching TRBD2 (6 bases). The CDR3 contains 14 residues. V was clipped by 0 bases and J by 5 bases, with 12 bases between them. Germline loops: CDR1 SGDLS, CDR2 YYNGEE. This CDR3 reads CASSVAGSSDEQYF. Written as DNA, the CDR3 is TGTGCCAGCAGCGTAGCCGGGAGCAGCGACGAGCAGTACTTC. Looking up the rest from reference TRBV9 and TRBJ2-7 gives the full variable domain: DSGVTQTPKHLITATGQRVTLRCSPRSGDLSVYWYQQSLDQGLQFLIQYYNGEERAKGNILERFSAQQFPDLHSELNLSSLELGDSALYFCASSVAGSSDEQYFGPGTRLTVT.

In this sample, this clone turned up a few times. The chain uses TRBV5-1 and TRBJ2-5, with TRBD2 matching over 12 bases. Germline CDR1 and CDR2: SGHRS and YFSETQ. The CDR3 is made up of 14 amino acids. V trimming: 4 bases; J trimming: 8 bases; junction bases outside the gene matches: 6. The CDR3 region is CASSASTSGSTQYF. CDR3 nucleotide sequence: TGCGCCAGCAGCGCCTCGACTAGCGGGAGTACCCAGTACTTC.

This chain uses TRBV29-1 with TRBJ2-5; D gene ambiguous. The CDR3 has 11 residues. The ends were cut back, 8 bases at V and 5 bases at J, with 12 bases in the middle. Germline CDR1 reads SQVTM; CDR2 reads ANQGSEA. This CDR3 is CSFNLGETQYF. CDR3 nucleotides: TGCAGCTTCAATCTCGGGGAGACCCAGTACTTC.

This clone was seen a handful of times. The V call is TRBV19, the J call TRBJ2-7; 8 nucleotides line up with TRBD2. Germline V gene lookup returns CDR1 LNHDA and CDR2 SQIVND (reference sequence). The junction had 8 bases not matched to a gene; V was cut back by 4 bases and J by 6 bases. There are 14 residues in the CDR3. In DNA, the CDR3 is TGTGCCAGTAGTACAGATAGCGGGAAGGCCGAGCAGTACTTC. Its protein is CASSTDSGKAEQYF.

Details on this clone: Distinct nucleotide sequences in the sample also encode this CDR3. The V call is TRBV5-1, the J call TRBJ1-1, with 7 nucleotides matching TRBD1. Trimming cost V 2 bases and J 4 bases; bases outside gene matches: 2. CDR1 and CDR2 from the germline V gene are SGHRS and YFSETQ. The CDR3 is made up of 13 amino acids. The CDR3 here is CASSLQGSTEAFF. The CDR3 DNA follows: TGCGCCAGCAGCTTACAGGGGAGCACTGAAGCTTTCTTT.

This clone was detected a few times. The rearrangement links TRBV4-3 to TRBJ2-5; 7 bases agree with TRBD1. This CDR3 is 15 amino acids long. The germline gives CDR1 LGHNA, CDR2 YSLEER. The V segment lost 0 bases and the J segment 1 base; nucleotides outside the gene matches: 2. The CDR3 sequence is CASSQDGTVQETQYF. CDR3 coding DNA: TGCGCCAGCAGCCAAGATGGGACAGTCCAAGAGACCCAGTACTTC.